One sample yielded the 19 T cell receptor beta chains listed below, sequenced in a study of blood T cell repertoires in COVID-19. The method was immunoSEQ multiplex PCR; TCRdb's version includes in-frame clones alone and lacks a portion of them. The sample comprises around 230,000 clones, more than 65% of which are singletons, and roughly 7.9% rests with the top ten. Input material: peripheral blood. All receptors derive from an elderly woman with acute or convalescent COVID-19.

This rearrangement joins TRBV9 to TRBJ2-7, with 11 bases fitting TRBD2. The CDR3 covers 15 residues. The germline CDR1 and CDR2 sequences are SGDLS and YYNGEE. The V gene end was trimmed by 2 bases and the J gene end by 2 bases; junction bases not matched to a gene: 3. This chain's CDR3 is CASSVSSGGPYEQYF. The CDR3 DNA follows: TGTGCCAGCAGCGTTTCTAGCGGGGGGCCCTACGAGCAGTACTTC.

The V call is TRBV4-1, the J call TRBJ2-3; 13 bases are a match to TRBD2. Germline lookup yields CDR1 MGHRA and CDR2 YSYEKL. CDR3 length: 20 residues. Germline trimming cut 1 base from V and 1 base from J; bases unmatched to any gene: 11. The CDR3 here is CASSQAGLAGQRARTDTQYF. In DNA form, the CDR3 reads TGCGCCAGCAGCCAAGCGGGACTAGCGGGGCAACGCGCGCGCACAGATACGCAGTATTTT.

The chain's CDR3 is CASTRGETTSNEQFF. CDR3 nucleotide sequence: TGTGCCAGCACCCGAGGCGAGACGACCTCCAATGAGCAGTTCTTC. The rearrangement links TRBV25-1 to TRBJ2-1; D is uncertain. Germline lookup yields CDR1 MGHDK and CDR2 SYGVNS. CDR3 length equals 15 residues. The germline V and J ends were trimmed by 7 bases and 6 bases, with 19 bases remaining between them.

The genes are TRBV4-1 and TRBJ2-3, with 8 positions matching TRBD2. This CDR3 spans 17 amino acids. V lost 4 bases, J lost 6 bases, and 15 bases stayed unmatched. Germline assignment: CDR1 MGHRA and CDR2 YSYEKL. This chain's CDR3 is CASSPVVSGGPRDTQYF. The DNA of the CDR3 is TGCGCCAGCAGCCCGGTGGTGTCGGGGGGGCCAAGGGATACGCAGTATTTT.

The genes are TRBV19 and TRBJ2-7, with D tentatively TRBD2 (7 bases). This CDR3 spans 14 amino acids. V lost 5 bases and J lost 7, with 18 bases in between. In germline, CDR1 is LNHDA, CDR2 SQIVND (reference sequence). CDR3 DNA: TGTGCCAGTAGTGCCGGACGCGGGGGCAGGGAGCAGTACTTC. Its protein product is CASSAGRGGREQYF.

This clone was seen a single time. Within the sample, other DNA sequences also encode this same CDR3. The chain couples TRBV3-1 (or the pseudogene TRBV3-2) to TRBJ2-7, with D possibly TRBD1 on 6 matching bases. CDR3 size: 12 residues. V gave up 0 bases and J gave up 7 bases, with 7 bases separating them. Germline CDR1 and CDR2: LGHDT and YNNKEL (reference sequence). The CDR3 DNA follows: TGTGCCAGCAGCCAAGATAGGGGGGAGCAGTACTTC. It specifies CASSQDRGEQYF.

This chain joins TRBV18 and TRBJ1-1; D remains ambiguous. The V end lost 5 bases, the J end lost 7 bases, and 17 bases lay between the germline ends. The V gene's germline CDR1 is KGHSH and CDR2 LQKENI. This CDR3 region has 14 residues. The CDR3 here is CASSSRAGKREAFF. The CDR3 DNA sequence: TGTGCCAGCTCATCCCGGGCGGGAAAACGTGAAGCTTTCTTT.

This clone is a singleton in its sample. The chain carries TRBV19 and TRBJ2-7; 7 bases agree with TRBD1. The CDR3 extends over 15 amino acids. V shed 4 bases and J 3 bases; nucleotides not matched to a gene: 9. Looked up from germline, CDR1 is LNHDA and CDR2 is SQIVND (reference sequence). This chain's CDR3 is CASSRRQGQGYEQYF. The CDR3 DNA sequence: TGTGCCAGTAGTAGAAGACAGGGACAAGGCTACGAGCAGTACTTC.

The chain is built from TRBV9 and TRBJ2-7; 11 bases line up with TRBD2. V trimming: 0 bases; J trimming: 6 bases; junction bases outside the gene matches: 11. Germline-derived CDR1 and CDR2 are SGDLS and YYNGEE. The CDR3 covers 17 residues. The CDR3 coding sequence is TGTGCCAGCAGCGTAGGTGTTAGCGGGAGGGCCGGTGGCGAGCAGTACTTC. It is translated as CASSVGVSGRAGGEQYF. The full variable domain, completed using reference TRBV9 and TRBJ2-7, is DSGVTQTPKHLITATGQRVTLRCSPRSGDLSVYWYQQSLDQGLQFLIQYYNGEERAKGNILERFSAQQFPDLHSELNLSSLELGDSALYFCASSVGVSGRAGGEQYFGPGTRLTVT.

The chain joins TRBV10-1 to TRBJ1-6; no clear D gene. CDR1 is WNHNN and CDR2 is SYGVQD in the germline V gene (reference sequence). CDR3 length: 13 amino acids. Trimming took off 6 bases at V and 6 bases at J, with 9 bases between the two ends. CDR3 protein: CASRQTTNSPLHF. DNA for the CDR3: TGCGCCAGCAGACAGACAACTAATTCACCCCTCCACTTT.

The J gene is TRBJ2-7, the V gene TRBV5-1; tentatively, D is TRBD2 (5 bases). This CDR3 has 12 residues. Trimming removed 5 bases at V and 2 bases at J, with 8 bases between. CDR1 SGHRS and CDR2 YFSETQ come from the germline V gene. The CDR3 DNA is TGCGCCAGCAGTCGGGATCCCTACGAGCAGTACTTC. Residues: CASSRDPYEQYF.

In DNA, the CDR3 is TGTGCCAGAACCTCCGGGACAGGAGGACACAACTATGGCTACACCTTC. It translates to CARTSGTGGHNYGYTF. This chain connects TRBV5-3 to TRBJ1-2; 8 positions agree with TRBD1. TRBV5-3 is an ORF, and what it does is uncertain. With 6 bases clipped from V and 2 bases from J, the junction kept 12 bases outside the gene matches. CDR3 length equals 16 residues.

This clone appeared a few times. This chain uses TRBV2 with TRBJ2-7, with unresolved D. Germline-derived CDR1 and CDR2 are SNHLY and FYNNEI. This CDR3 region has 12 residues. The germline V and J ends were trimmed by 4 bases and 1 base, with 5 bases remaining between them. CDR3 region: CASSALSYEQYF. CDR3 DNA sequence: TGTGCCAGCAGTGCACTGTCCTACGAGCAGTACTTC.

Only a few counts were recorded for this clone. The chain recombines TRBV4-1 with TRBJ2-7; TRBD2 matches 12 bases. The trim removed 1 base at V and 3 bases at J, leaving 4 bases unmatched. Germline V gene sequence: CDR1 MGHRA, CDR2 YSYEKL. CDR3 length: 16 residues. The CDR3 protein is CASSQGRLAGDYEQYF. In nucleotides, the CDR3 is TGCGCCAGCAGCCAAGGCCGACTAGCGGGAGACTACGAGCAGTACTTC.

The genes are TRBV6-5 and TRBJ2-2; TRBD2 agrees at 11 bases. Losses at the gene ends were 4 bases for V and 2 bases for J; bases not matched to a gene: 3. This CDR3 spans 16 amino acids. The V gene's germline CDR1 is MNHEY and CDR2 SVGAGI. The DNA of the CDR3 is TGTGCCAGCAGTTCTAGCGGGAGGATAAACACCGGGGAGCTGTTTTTT. It translates to CASSSSGRINTGELFF.

The genes are TRBV6-5 and TRBJ1-1, with a possible D match to TRBD1 (5 bases). The V gene's germline CDR1 is MNHEY and CDR2 SVGAGI. V was trimmed by 6 bases and J by 1 base, leaving 12 bases between them. This CDR3 has 14 amino acids. The CDR3 coding sequence is TGTGCCAGCAGATCCCTGGGGCGGAACACTGAAGCTTTCTTT. It codes for CASRSLGRNTEAFF.

This clone has only one observation. The V call is TRBV29-1, the J call TRBJ2-5, with D possibly matching TRBD1 (5 bases). The CDR3 extends over 17 amino acids. Germline loops: CDR1 SQVTM, CDR2 ANQGSEA. The germline V and J ends were trimmed by 1 base and 1 base, with 19 bases remaining between them. CDR3 amino acids: CSVEGKLGVAVQETQYF. The CDR3 region has the DNA TGCAGCGTTGAAGGGAAATTAGGGGTCGCAGTCCAAGAGACCCAGTACTTC.

The V gene is TRBV5-1, the J gene TRBJ2-1; D possibly corresponds to TRBD2 (5 bases). The CDR3 runs 15 residues. Trimming cost V 4 bases and J 1 base, with 12 bases left between them. Germline-derived CDR1 and CDR2 are SGHRS and YFSETQ. The CDR3: CASSVQLGSYNEQFF. The DNA of the CDR3 is TGCGCCAGCAGCGTTCAACTAGGGTCCTACAATGAGCAGTTCTTC.

V usage is TRBV28 and J usage is TRBJ2-7; D perhaps matches TRBD2 (6 bases). Trimming cost V 8 bases and J 9 bases, with 23 bases left between them. The CDR3 loop spans 14 amino acids. CDR1 and CDR2 (germline): MDHEN, SYDVKM. CDR3 protein: CASLDSLASRGQYF. DNA for the CDR3: TGTGCCAGCCTCGATAGTTTAGCGTCGCGGGGGCAGTACTTC.